The 26 T cell receptor beta chains presented below share a single source sample, sequenced in a study of T-cell memory formation after mild COVID-19. A single record per CDR3 protein comes from TCRdb applying MiXCR to the 5' RACE reads. The sample includes around 300,000 distinct CDR3 sequences, roughly 13% seen only once; the top ten take over 20%. Sequenced material: PBMCs or a T cell subset sorted from them (not recorded which). The receptors derive from a man between 18 and 29 years old who had mild COVID-19 (a few samples of this study predate the infection). Cell type and time point are not known.

The chain joins TRBV20-1 to TRBJ2-1; 9 positions match TRBD2. The germline V gene encodes CDR1 DFQATT and CDR2 SNEGSKA (reference sequence). The CDR3 is 16 residues long. V was pared by 3 bases and J by 0 bases, with 6 bases of the junction left unmatched. CDR3 sequence: CSASPTSGLSYNEQFF. In DNA, the CDR3 is TGCAGTGCTAGCCCGACTAGCGGCCTCTCCTACAATGAGCAGTTCTTC.

This chain uses TRBV6-5 with TRBJ2-7; D remains unclear. Germline CDR1 MNHEY, CDR2 SVGAGI. The CDR3 is 15 amino acids. Trimming stripped 6 bases from V and 2 bases from J, with 17 bases between. CDR3 bases: TGTGCCAGCAGGACCGGGCAGGAGCTGACCTACGAGCAGTACTTC. It is translated as CASRTGQELTYEQYF.

The V and J genes are TRBV24-1 and TRBJ2-5; no definite D call. Germline lookup yields CDR1 KGHDR and CDR2 SFDVKD. The CDR3 extends over 14 amino acids. V shed 4 bases and J shed 5 bases, with 13 bases lying between them. The CDR3 coding sequence is TGTGCCACCAGTGAGGCTGGTAGTTCGGAGACCCAGTACTTC. Amino acid sequence: CATSEAGSSETQYF.

This clonotype has only a few counts. The rearrangement joins TRBV7-9 to TRBJ2-7; D unclear. With 3 bases removed from V and 2 bases from J, the gap between germline ends came to 8 bases. The CDR3 contains 13 residues. Germline-derived CDR1 and CDR2 are SEHNR and FQNEAQ (reference sequence). CDR3 coding DNA: TGTGCCAGCAGCTTTAACACGGCCTACGAGCAGTACTTC. Residues: CASSFNTAYEQYF.

The rearrangement joins TRBV7-2 to TRBJ2-2; D gene unclear. From germline, CDR1 is SGHTA and CDR2 FQGNSA. This CDR3 contains 14 residues. V shed 4 bases and J shed 3 bases, with 9 bases lying between them. In nucleotides, the CDR3 is TGTGCCAGCAGCTCCCGACTGTACACCGGGGAGCTGTTTTTT. Translating gives CASSSRLYTGELFF.

This rearrangement joins TRBV5-1 to TRBJ1-1; D perhaps matches TRBD1 (6 bases). Trimming took off 2 bases at V and 2 bases at J, with 22 bases between the two ends. The CDR3 is made up of 18 amino acids. Germline V gives CDR1 SGHRS, CDR2 YFSETQ. CDR3 nucleotide sequence: TGCGCCAGCAGCTTAGGACAGCTACTCCGGGGGGGAAACACTGAAGCTTTCTTT. Translated: CASSLGQLLRGGNTEAFF.

The chain combines TRBV5-1 with TRBJ2-2, with D perhaps being TRBD1 or TRBD2 (5 bases each). CDR1 is SGHRS, CDR2 YFSETQ, per germline. This CDR3 has 17 residues. V was trimmed by 4 bases and J by 7 bases, leaving 23 bases between them. Here the CDR3 reads CASSRNPVREIGGELFF. CDR3 nucleotides: TGCGCCAGCAGCCGTAATCCCGTCAGGGAGATCGGCGGGGAGCTGTTTTTT. The variable domain in full, with the rest retrieved from reference TRBV5-1 and TRBJ2-2, is KAGVTQTPRYLIKTRGQQVTLSCSPISGHRSVSWYQQTPGQGLQFLFEYFSETQRNKGNFPGRFSGRQFSNSRSEMNVSTLELGDSALYLCASSRNPVREIGGELFFGEGSRLTVL.

The gene calls are TRBV5-1 and TRBJ1-2; possible D gene TRBD1, 6 bases. Germline V gene data show CDR1 as SGHRS and CDR2 as YFSETQ. Trimming removed 4 bases from V and 4 bases from J, with 14 bases in between. This CDR3 is built from 14 residues. The CDR3 spells CASSRIQGGYGYTF. CDR3 bases: TGCGCCAGCAGCCGGATACAGGGTGGCTATGGCTACACCTTC.

Only a few counts were recorded for this clonotype. The chain is built from TRBV5-1 and TRBJ2-2; the D gene is possibly TRBD2 (5 bases). CDR1 and CDR2 (germline): SGHRS, YFSETQ. The CDR3 consists of 13 residues. V gave up 7 bases and J gave up 7 bases, with 14 bases separating them. As DNA, the CDR3 is TGCGCCAGCCGAGCGACGAGGGACGGGGAGCTGTTTTTT. Protein product: CASRATRDGELFF.

This clonotype came up a few times. The chain recombines TRBV6-2 or TRBV6-3 with TRBJ2-5; D gene uncertain. V dropped 1 base and J dropped 7 bases, with 4 bases sitting between them. Germline V gives CDR1 MNHEY, CDR2 SVGEGT. The CDR3 is made up of 11 amino acids. The CDR3 here is CASSYYGTQYF. The CDR3, as DNA: TGTGCCAGCAGTTACTACGGGACCCAGTACTTC.

The rearrangement links TRBV27 to TRBJ2-2; D is uncertain. The CDR3 sequence is 16 residues long. The germline V and J ends were trimmed by 2 bases and 7 bases, with 17 bases remaining between them. Germline lookup yields CDR1 MNHEY and CDR2 SMNVEV (reference sequence). CDR3 loop: CASSLARAPRGGELFF. The CDR3 bases are TGTGCCAGCAGTTTAGCCCGGGCCCCCCGCGGCGGGGAGCTGTTTTTT.

The chain is built from TRBV5-1 and TRBJ2-3; D uncertain. The V gene's germline CDR1 is SGHRS and CDR2 YFSETQ. The CDR3 totals 11 residues. Trimming removed 2 bases at V and 7 bases at J, with 5 bases between. CDR3: CASSFDNTQYF. CDR3 coding DNA: TGCGCCAGCAGCTTTGATAATACGCAGTATTTT.

This clonotype was observed many times. This chain connects TRBV7-6 to TRBJ2-5; D may be TRBD2 (6 bases). The CDR3 loop spans 14 amino acids. V was pared by 1 base and J by 3 bases, with 9 bases between. CDR1 and CDR2 from the germline V gene are SGHVS and FNYEAQ. The CDR3: CASSLGAGKETQYF. The CDR3 DNA follows: TGTGCCAGCAGCTTAGGGGCGGGGAAAGAGACCCAGTACTTC.

The J gene is TRBJ2-5, the V gene TRBV3-1, with unresolved D. Per the germline V gene, CDR1 is LGHDT and CDR2 is YNNKEL (reference sequence). Trimming cost V 2 bases and J 1 base, with 8 bases left between them. The CDR3 is 14 amino acids. The CDR3 DNA reads TGTGCCAGCAGCCAAACGGATGTCCAAGAGACCCAGTACTTC. Residues: CASSQTDVQETQYF.

There are a few counts of this clonotype. V gene TRBV11-2 combines with J gene TRBJ2-7; 9 bases are a match to TRBD1. The J segment lost 2 bases and the V segment lost 4 bases, leaving 6 bases of the junction unmatched. The length of the CDR3 is 15 residues. The germline gives CDR1 SGHAT, CDR2 FQNNGV. The CDR3 here is CASSSRTGVTYEQYV. CDR3 nucleotide sequence: TGTGCCAGCAGCTCTAGGACAGGGGTAACCTACGAGCAGTACGTC.

The CDR3 DNA sequence: TGTGCCAGCAGTTTCGCGACAGGGAAAGGCTACACCTTC. This sequence encodes CASSFATGKGYTF. V usage is TRBV12-3 or TRBV12-4 and J usage is TRBJ1-2, with 7 bases fitting TRBD1. V lost 3 bases and J lost 8; bases outside the gene matches: 6. The CDR3 contains 13 residues.

CDR3 nucleotides: TGTGCCACCAGTGATCCCCGAACGGACTATGGCTACACCTTC. This translates into CATSDPRTDYGYTF. The chain recombines TRBV24-1 with TRBJ1-2; unclear D gene. This CDR3 has 14 residues. Trimming cost V 3 bases and J 3 bases, with 10 bases left between them. Germline lookup yields CDR1 KGHDR and CDR2 SFDVKD.

The chain has TRBV20-1 and TRBJ1-2; TRBD1 matches 7 bases. Germline V gives CDR1 DFQATT, CDR2 SNEGSKA (reference sequence). V lost 8 bases to trimming and J lost 7 bases; unmatched junction nucleotides: 10. The CDR3 extends over 12 amino acids. The CDR3: CSSDRVSVGYTF. The CDR3 DNA sequence: TGCAGTTCAGACAGGGTTAGCGTTGGCTACACCTTC.

CDR3 sequence: CASSPDRGLHEYV. DNA of the CDR3: TGCGCCAGCAGTCCTGACAGGGGGCTTCATGAGTACGTC. The V and J genes are TRBV5-1 and TRBJ2-7; 10 bases are a match to TRBD1. CDR1 is SGHRS and CDR2 is YFSETQ in the germline V gene. CDR3 size: 13 residues. J was trimmed by 11 bases and V by 5 bases; bases with no gene match: 10.

The V and J genes are TRBV6-2 or TRBV6-3 and TRBJ2-7; D remains ambiguous. V was pared by 8 bases and J by 0 bases, with 14 bases between. Germline CDR1 is MNHEY and CDR2 is SVGEGT. CDR3 length: 14 residues. The CDR3: CASRSGLSSYEQYV. DNA of the CDR3: TGTGCCAGCCGATCTGGCCTTTCCTCCTACGAGCAGTACGTC.

The rearrangement uses TRBV3-1 and TRBJ1-5; 7 nucleotides align to TRBD1. The CDR3 sequence is 14 residues long. V gave up 5 bases and J gave up 7 bases; unmatched junction bases: 8. Germline CDR1 LGHDT, CDR2 YNNKEL (reference sequence). The CDR3 nucleotides read TGTGCCAGCAGCAACACAGGGGAGGGACAGCCCCAGCATTTT. It translates to CASSNTGEGQPQHF.

This clonotype has just a few counts. The V call is TRBV12-3 or TRBV12-4, the J call TRBJ1-5; the D is unclear. Trimming took 10 bases from V and 4 from J, leaving 14 bases between them. This CDR3 is 13 amino acids long. The CDR3 DNA is TGTGCCACTGCAGACGGTGGGAATCAGCCCCAGCATTTT. This translates into CATADGGNQPQHF.

In its sample, this clonotype was seen many times. The V gene is TRBV5-1, the J gene TRBJ2-3; D is perhaps TRBD1 or TRBD2 (6 bases each). Trimming removed 2 bases from V and 0 bases from J, with 7 bases in between. This CDR3 comprises 14 residues. CDR1 SGHRS and CDR2 YFSETQ come from the germline V gene. This CDR3 is CASSFGGSTDTQYF. CDR3 DNA sequence: TGCGCCAGCAGCTTCGGGGGCAGCACAGATACGCAGTATTTT.

There are a few counts of this clonotype. V and J are TRBV7-9 and TRBJ1-1; the D is unclear. Germline lookup yields CDR1 SEHNR and CDR2 FQNEAQ (reference sequence). The V gene lost 2 bases and the J gene lost 1 base, with 11 bases spanning the gap. The CDR3 consists of 15 residues. The CDR3 spells CASSLSRPENTEAFF. The CDR3 DNA reads TGTGCCAGCAGCTTAAGTCGCCCAGAGAACACTGAAGCTTTCTTT.

The chain recombines TRBV6-4 with TRBJ2-1; 10 bases map to TRBD2. The trim removed 4 bases at V and 8 bases at J, leaving 11 bases unmatched. The germline CDR1 and CDR2 sequences are MRHNA and SNTAGT. The CDR3 loop spans 16 amino acids. The CDR3 here is CASSASSGGPKDEQFF. CDR3 in DNA: TGTGCCAGCAGTGCGAGTAGCGGGGGGCCCAAGGATGAGCAGTTCTTC.

J is TRBJ2-5 and V is TRBV7-8; 7 bases agree with TRBD1. The germline V gene has CDR1 SGHVS and CDR2 FQNEAQ. The CDR3 contains 14 residues. V trimming: 5 bases; J trimming: 3 bases; junction bases outside the gene matches: 6. The CDR3 DNA is TGTGCCAGCAGCGAGGGACAGAATAAAGAGACCCAGTACTTC. Encoded protein: CASSEGQNKETQYF.